This T cell receptor (beta chain) was documented in a study of metastatic and nonmetastatic thyroid tumors. Per germline, CDR1 SGHAT and CDR2 FQNNGV. V was pared by 6 bases and J by 3 bases, with 12 bases between. CDR3 size: 13 residues. This clone came up a few times. No patient had received any treatment before thyroid surgery. TCRdb reprocessed the PCR reads using MiXCR. Of tens of thousands of clones listed, around 23% were seen once; the top ten hold roughly 3.2%. The chain has TRBV11-2 and TRBJ2-7; D is uncertain. The sample comprised blood. The sequence was obtained from a male donor with papillary thyroid cancer or a benign thyroid nodule (not recorded which). Some clones in this sample may be carry-over from other donors' samples. CDR3 bases: TGTGCCAGCAGAACTAACAACGGCTACGAGCAGTACTTC. Residues: CASRTNNGYEQYF.